A selection of T cell receptor beta chains follows, all from one sample in a study of T cell responses to AZD1222 COVID-19 vaccine. Measured with immunoSEQ multiplex PCR; TCRdb has only the in-frame clones, and not every one. The sample includes some 140,000 clones, roughly 90% of them seen just once. Sequenced here: peripheral blood, sampled on day 0 of AZD1222 vaccination. The source is an adult in good health. CDR3s leave out the opening cysteine and the closing phenylalanine or tryptophan.

>TRBV2|13
ASRVGTVSHQPQH
>TRBV6-5|11
ATQGRGNQPQH
>TRBV12-3/TRBV12-4|11
ASSFPPGNTIY
>TRBV5-1|15
ASSLGASRGTNEKLF
>TRBV2|12
ASSPVRVGTGLF
>TRBV9|13
ASSGGTGGNSPLH
>TRBV4-1|13
ASSQVGTANTEAF
>TRBV19|13
ASTSTDLGNQPQH
>TRBV29-1|12
SVERGSANYGYT
>TRBV5-6|14
ASSSLRLAGGREQF
>TRBV19|15
ASSKRDRLNSNQPQH
>TRBV6-2/TRBV6-3|12
ASTPQGDPAEAF
>TRBV5-6|13
ASSPPGAGSYGYT
>TRBV11-3|11
ASRIFPTETQY
>TRBV7-6|20
ASSLNWRGTSGSTPSHYEQY
>TRBV12-3/TRBV12-4|11
ASRARDGNEQF
>TRBV4-2|12
ASSTSGAYNEQF
>TRBV7-2|15
ASSSRPFSLGLMTAF
>TRBV9|13
ASSEDRQYNSPLH
>TRBV19|13
ASSPDGVSNQPQH
>TRBV19|12
ATKVGPMNTEAF
>TRBV28|12
ASREDSSHYEQY
>TRBV11-3|14
ASSLEGGQPNTEAF
>TRBV10-1|12
ARVGQGENSPLH
>TRBV7-9|10
ASSLVPYEQY
>TRBV24-1|13
ATSWASGSTDTQY
>TRBV28|10
ASSRRSKPQH
>TRBV10-3|12
AITEMDRVTEAF
>TRBV19|10
ASIGRVDGYT
>TRBV7-8|12
ASSLGDRGYGYT
>TRBV19|13
ASSMASGTMGTQY
>TRBV9|14
ASSAAQGAAVYEQY
>TRBV7-8|13
ASSSYSGDTDTQY
>TRBV7-9|12
ASSQGGPSYEQY
>TRBV7-8|12
ASSSYGGNTEAF